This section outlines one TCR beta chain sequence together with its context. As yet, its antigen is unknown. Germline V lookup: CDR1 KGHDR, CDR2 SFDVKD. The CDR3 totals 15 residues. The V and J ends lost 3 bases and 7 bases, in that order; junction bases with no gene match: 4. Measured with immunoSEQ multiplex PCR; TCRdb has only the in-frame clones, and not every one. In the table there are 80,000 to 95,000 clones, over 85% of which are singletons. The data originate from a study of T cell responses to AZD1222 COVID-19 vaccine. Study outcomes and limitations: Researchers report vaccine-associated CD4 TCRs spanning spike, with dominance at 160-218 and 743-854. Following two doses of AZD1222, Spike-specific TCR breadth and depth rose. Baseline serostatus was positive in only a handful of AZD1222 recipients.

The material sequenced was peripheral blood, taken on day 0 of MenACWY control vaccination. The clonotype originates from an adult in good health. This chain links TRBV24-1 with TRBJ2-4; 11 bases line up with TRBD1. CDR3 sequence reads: CATSDGRDRGNIQYF. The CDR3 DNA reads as TGTGCCACCAGTGATGGCAGGGACAGGGGGAACATTCAGTACTTC.